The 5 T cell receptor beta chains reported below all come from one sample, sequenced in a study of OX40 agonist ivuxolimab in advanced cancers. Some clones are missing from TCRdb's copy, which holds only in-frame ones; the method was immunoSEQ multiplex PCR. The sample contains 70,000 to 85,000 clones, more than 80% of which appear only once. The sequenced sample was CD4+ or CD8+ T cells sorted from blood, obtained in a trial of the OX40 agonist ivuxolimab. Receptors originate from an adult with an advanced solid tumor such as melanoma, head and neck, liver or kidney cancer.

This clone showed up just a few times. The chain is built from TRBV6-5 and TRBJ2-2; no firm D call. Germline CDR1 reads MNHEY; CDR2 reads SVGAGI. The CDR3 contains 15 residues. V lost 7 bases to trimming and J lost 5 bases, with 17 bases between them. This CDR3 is CASKSGQRRTGELFF. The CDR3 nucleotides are TGTGCCAGCAAGTCCGGGCAGCGTCGTACCGGGGAGCTGTTTTTT.

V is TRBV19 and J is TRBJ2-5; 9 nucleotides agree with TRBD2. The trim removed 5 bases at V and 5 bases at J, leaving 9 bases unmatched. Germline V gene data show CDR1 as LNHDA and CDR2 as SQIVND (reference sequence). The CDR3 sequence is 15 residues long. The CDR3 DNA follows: TGTGCCAGTAGTTCAGCTAGCGGGGACTGGGAGACCCAGTACTTC. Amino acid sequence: CASSSASGDWETQYF.

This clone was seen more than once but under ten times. The CDR3 nucleotides are TGTGCCAGCAGCCGGACAGGGATCCACGAGCAGTACTTC. The encoded protein is CASSRTGIHEQYF. The chain carries TRBV4-2 and TRBJ2-7; TRBD1 matches at 8 bases. The CDR3 contains 13 residues. V lost 4 bases, J lost 5 bases, and 4 bases stayed unmatched. Germline lookup yields CDR1 LGHNA and CDR2 YNFKEQ.

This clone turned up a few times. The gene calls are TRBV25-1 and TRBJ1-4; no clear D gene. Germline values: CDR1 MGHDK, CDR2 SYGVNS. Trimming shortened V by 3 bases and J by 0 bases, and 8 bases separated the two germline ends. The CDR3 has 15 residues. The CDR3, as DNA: TGTGCCAGCAGTGATCCACAGTCAACTAATGAAAAACTGTTTTTT. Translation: CASSDPQSTNEKLFF.

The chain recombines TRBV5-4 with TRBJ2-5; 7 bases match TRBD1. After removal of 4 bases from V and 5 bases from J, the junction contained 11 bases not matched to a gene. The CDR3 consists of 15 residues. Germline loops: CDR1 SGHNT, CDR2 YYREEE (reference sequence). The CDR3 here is CASSIRTGGEETQYF. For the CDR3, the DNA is TGTGCCAGCAGCATTAGGACAGGCGGAGAGGAGACCCAGTACTTC. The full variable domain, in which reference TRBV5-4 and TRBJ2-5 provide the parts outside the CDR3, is ETGVTQSPTHLIKTRGQQVTLRCSSQSGHNTVSWYQQALGQGPQFIFQYYREEENGRGNFPPRFSGLQFPNYSSELNVNALELDDSALYLCASSIRTGGEETQYFGPGTRLLVL.